This passage covers 31 T cell receptor beta chains from one sample sequenced in a study of OX40 agonist ivuxolimab in advanced cancers. Assay used: immunoSEQ multiplex PCR; TCRdb lists only in-frame clones, some missing. This table holds roughly 99,000 clones, around 93% found once. The source was CD4+ or CD8+ T cells sorted from blood, collected in a trial of the OX40 agonist ivuxolimab. Every receptor here comes from an adult with an advanced solid tumor such as melanoma, head and neck, liver or kidney cancer.

J is TRBJ2-7 and V is TRBV9; D is unclear. V was clipped by 3 bases and J by 4 bases, with 8 bases between them. The CDR3 loop spans 12 amino acids. CDR1 and CDR2 (germline): SGDLS, YYNGEE. The CDR3 spells CASSDDGYEQYF. CDR3 in DNA: TGTGCCAGCAGCGATGATGGATACGAGCAGTACTTC.

The chain recombines TRBV6-6 with TRBJ1-5; the D gene is possibly TRBD1 (6 bases). This CDR3 has 12 amino acids. CDR1 and CDR2 from the germline V gene are MNHNY and SVGAGI (reference sequence). V gave up 9 bases and J gave up 3 bases, with 9 bases separating them. The CDR3: CARRGFNQPQHF. CDR3 DNA sequence: TGTGCCAGGAGGGGGTTCAATCAGCCCCAGCATTTT.

CDR3 in amino acids: CASSQALREDFQFF. In nucleotides, the CDR3 is TGCGCCAGCAGCCAAGCCCTGCGAGAAGATTTTCAGTTCTTC. The rearrangement uses TRBV4-1 and TRBJ2-1; D gene unclear. Germline lookup yields CDR1 MGHRA and CDR2 YSYEKL. The CDR3 runs to 14 residues. Trimming removed 1 base from V and 13 bases from J, with 17 bases in between.

J is TRBJ2-3 and V is TRBV28; maybe TRBD1 (6 bases). CDR1 and CDR2 (germline): MDHEN, SYDVKM. Trimming removed 4 bases from V and 3 bases from J, with 11 bases in between. CDR3 size: 14 residues. CDR3 loop: CASSSGQRTDTQYF. The CDR3 region has the DNA TGTGCCAGCAGTTCCGGACAGAGGACAGATACGCAGTATTTT.

This clone appeared once. The rearrangement uses TRBV28 and TRBJ2-7; possibly TRBD2 for D (5 bases). Deletions cut 5 bases from V and 6 bases from J, with 14 bases between. Germline loops: CDR1 MDHEN, CDR2 SYDVKM. This CDR3 spans 13 amino acids. As DNA, the CDR3 is TGTGCCAGCAGTCCGCCCGGGATCCGCGAGCAGTACTTC. Translation gives CASSPPGIREQYF. The whole variable domain, remainder taken from reference TRBV28 and TRBJ2-7, is DVKVTQSSRYLVKRTGEKVFLECVQDMDHENMFWYRQDPGLGLRLIYFSYDVKMKEKGDIPEGYSVSREKKERFSLILESASTNQTSMYLCASSPPGIREQYFGPGTRLTVT.

The chain recombines TRBV7-8 with TRBJ1-1, with 7 bases lining up with TRBD1. This CDR3 is 14 amino acids long. Germline CDR1 and CDR2: SGHVS and FQNEAQ. V trimming: 5 bases; J trimming: 8 bases; junction bases outside the gene matches: 11. CDR3 nucleotides: TGTGCCAGCAGCCTACTGCAAGAGACAGGGGAAGCTTTCTTT. The encoded protein is CASSLLQETGEAFF.

The chain joins TRBV6-5 to TRBJ1-1; D is perhaps TRBD1 (6 bases). CDR1 and CDR2 from the germline V gene are MNHEY and SVGAGI. The CDR3 length is 15 residues. The V end was cut by 4 bases, the J end by 1 base, with 13 bases between. The CDR3 DNA reads TGTGCCAGCAGTTCCAGGGGAGCTGCGAACACTGAAGCTTTCTTT. This sequence encodes CASSSRGAANTEAFF.

The J gene is TRBJ2-7, the V gene TRBV12-5; 7 bases are shared with TRBD2. The V segment lost 6 bases and the J segment 5 bases; nucleotides outside the gene matches: 16. Germline values: CDR1 LGHNT, CDR2 FRNRAP. The CDR3 consists of 16 residues. In DNA form, the CDR3 reads TGTGCTAGTGGCCGACTAGCAGCCCGAGCATCCCACGAGCAGTACTTC. It encodes CASGRLAARASHEQYF.

The chain is built from TRBV28 and TRBJ1-1; D is uncertain. Germline CDR1 and CDR2: MDHEN and SYDVKM. This CDR3 has 12 residues. V dropped 8 bases and J dropped 4 bases, with 11 bases sitting between them. CDR3 protein: CASRRSSTEAFF. CDR3 in DNA: TGTGCCAGCCGAAGAAGTTCCACTGAAGCTTTCTTT.

CDR3 nucleotide sequence: TGTGCCAGCAGTAGAGACACCCAGGGGACCGCTAGCAATCAGCCCCAGCATTTT. Encoded protein: CASSRDTQGTASNQPQHF. The V call is TRBV28, the J call TRBJ1-5, with D perhaps TRBD1 (6 bases). CDR3 length equals 18 residues. CDR1 MDHEN and CDR2 SYDVKM come from the germline V gene. V gave up 5 bases and J gave up 0 bases, with 20 bases separating them.

This clone was picked up one time. This chain links TRBV21-1 with TRBJ1-1; the table assigns TRBD1, which was not confirmed against the DNA. TRBV21-1 is annotated as a pseudogene. The CDR3 has 14 residues. In DNA form, the CDR3 reads TGTGCCAGCAGCTTGGGACAGCTGAACACTGAAGCTTTCTTT. It yields the protein CASSLGQLNTEAFF.

The CDR3 loop reads CASSPGGGRETQYF. Written as DNA, the CDR3 is TGTGCCAGCAGCCCGGGGGGGGGTCGCGAGACCCAGTACTTC. The chain links TRBV7-9 to TRBJ2-5, with 8 bases that match TRBD2. Germline V gene lookup returns CDR1 SEHNR and CDR2 FQNEAQ (reference sequence). V shed 5 bases, J shed 5 bases, and the junction held 7 bases outside the gene matches. The CDR3 contains 14 residues.

The rearrangement joins TRBV7-3 to TRBJ2-5; D gene ambiguous. Germline V gene lookup returns CDR1 SGHTA and CDR2 FQGTGA. The length of the CDR3 is 13 residues. With 3 bases removed from V and 2 bases from J, the gap between germline ends came to 7 bases. The CDR3 reads CASSFHSQETQYF. CDR3 bases: TGTGCCAGCAGCTTTCACTCACAAGAGACCCAGTACTTC.

This chain uses TRBV10-3 with TRBJ1-1, with 7 bases lining up with TRBD1. The CDR3 is 13 residues long. V lost 8 bases, J lost 0 bases, and 3 bases stayed unmatched. CDR1 ENHRY and CDR2 SYGVKD come from the germline V gene. Here the CDR3 DNA reads TGTGCCATCGAGGGACAGCTGAACACTGAAGCTTTCTTT. Amino acid sequence: CAIEGQLNTEAFF.

The CDR3 nucleotides are TGTGCCAGCAGCTTGGGGGGCTACAGGGGACTAGCGGAGAATAATGAGCAGTTCTTC. It translates to CASSLGGYRGLAENNEQFF. The chain employs TRBV11-3 and TRBJ2-1; TRBD2 matches at 11 bases. CDR1 is SGHNT, CDR2 YENEEA, per germline. This CDR3 has 19 residues. Losses at the gene ends were 3 bases for V and 7 bases for J; bases not matched to a gene: 17.

This clone was seen only once. The rearrangement links TRBV18 to TRBJ1-5; the D gene is possibly TRBD1 (6 bases). Germline lookup yields CDR1 KGHSH and CDR2 LQKENI. The length of the CDR3 is 16 residues. V was clipped by 2 bases and J by 6 bases, with 17 bases between them. This chain's CDR3 is CASSPGSPRGGQPQHF. In DNA form, the CDR3 reads TGTGCCAGCTCACCAGGTTCTCCCAGGGGAGGTCAGCCCCAGCATTTT.

This chain joins TRBV4-1 and TRBJ1-3; 7 positions agree with TRBD1. Trimming at V came to 2 bases and at J to 0 bases, leaving 10 bases not matched to a gene. Germline CDR1 MGHRA, CDR2 YSYEKL. The length of the CDR3 is 18 residues. As DNA, the CDR3 is TGCGCCAGCAGCCAACCGGGACAGATCGCTCTCTCTGGAAACACCATATATTTT. This encodes CASSQPGQIALSGNTIYF.

The rearrangement joins TRBV6-1 to TRBJ2-2; TRBD2 matches at 7 bases. Germline V CDR1 and CDR2: MNHNS, SASEGT. This CDR3 comprises 15 residues. Unmatched junction bases numbered 11, after V lost 6 bases and J lost 7 bases. CDR3 protein: CASRNGGSLIGELFF. As DNA, the CDR3 is TGTGCCAGCAGGAATGGCGGGAGTCTGATCGGGGAGCTGTTTTTT.

This rearrangement joins TRBV27 to TRBJ2-2; D assignment may be TRBD1 or TRBD2 (6 bases each). CDR1 and CDR2 from the germline V gene are MNHEY and SMNVEV (reference sequence). V lost 6 bases, J lost 4 bases, and 18 bases lay in between. This CDR3 spans 16 amino acids. The CDR3 nucleotides are TGTGCCAGCAGAGGCAGGGGTGGAGGGATCACCGGGGAGCTGTTTTTT. This gives the protein CASRGRGGGITGELFF.

V usage is TRBV7-9 and J usage is TRBJ2-7; TRBD1 matches at 9 bases. Per germline, CDR1 SEHNR and CDR2 FQNEAQ (reference sequence). V gave up 3 bases and J gave up 7 bases; unmatched junction bases: 10. The CDR3 extends over 15 amino acids. As DNA, the CDR3 is TGTGCCAGCAGCTTGAGGGGACAGGGACTGAGAGAGCAGTACTTC. Its translation is CASSLRGQGLREQYF.

The V call is TRBV27, the J call TRBJ1-2; TRBD1 matches 8 bases. Germline assignment: CDR1 MNHEY and CDR2 SMNVEV (reference sequence). The CDR3 totals 14 residues. The ends lost 2 bases at V and 2 bases at J; junction bases unmatched: 1. This chain's CDR3 is CASSLNRGNYGYTF. In DNA, the CDR3 is TGTGCCAGCAGTTTAAACAGGGGGAACTATGGCTACACCTTC.

The CDR3 reads CASSFRLGQVNTEAFF. CDR3 bases: TGTGCCAGCAGTTTCCGCCTCGGGCAGGTGAACACTGAAGCTTTCTTT. V gene TRBV28 combines with J gene TRBJ1-1; no firm D call. V lost 3 bases and J 0 bases, leaving 14 bases between the germline ends. From germline, CDR1 is MDHEN and CDR2 SYDVKM. The CDR3 has 16 amino acids. Together with reference TRBV28 and TRBJ1-1, the CDR3 gives the full variable domain: DVKVTQSSRYLVKRTGEKVFLECVQDMDHENMFWYRQDPGLGLRLIYFSYDVKMKEKGDIPEGYSVSREKKERFSLILESASTNQTSMYLCASSFRLGQVNTEAFFGQGTRLTVV.

The V gene is TRBV5-1, the J gene TRBJ2-7; 7 bases are a match to TRBD2. The V gene end was trimmed by 4 bases and the J gene end by 2 bases; junction bases not matched to a gene: 9. CDR1 is SGHRS, CDR2 YFSETQ, per germline. The CDR3 contains 15 residues. Here the CDR3 DNA reads TGCGCCAGCAGCACGGACGGCGGGGGAGCCTACGAGCAGTACTTC. Residues: CASSTDGGGAYEQYF.

The gene calls are TRBV6-5 and TRBJ2-7, with D unresolved. The germline V and J ends were trimmed by 0 bases and 12 bases, with 15 bases remaining between them. CDR1 MNHEY and CDR2 SVGAGI come from the germline V gene. The CDR3 is 13 residues long. CDR3 sequence reads: CASSYSIASSSYF. The CDR3 nucleotides are TGTGCCAGCAGTTACTCGATCGCGTCATCCTCGTACTTC.

V usage is TRBV5-1 and J usage is TRBJ2-5, with 10 bases aligning to TRBD1. Trimming took 0 bases from V and 5 from J; bases not matched to a gene: 1. The CDR3 has 14 residues. CDR1 is SGHRS and CDR2 is YFSETQ in the germline V gene. The chain's CDR3 is CASSLGQGAETQYF. The CDR3 region has the DNA TGCGCCAGCAGCTTGGGACAGGGGGCGGAGACCCAGTACTTC.

CDR3 loop: CASSVPQGRSNYGYTF. Written as DNA, the CDR3 is TGTGCCAGCAGTGTACCACAGGGAAGAAGTAACTATGGCTACACCTTC. The V gene is TRBV2, the J gene TRBJ1-2; D may be TRBD1 (6 bases). Trimming left V 4 bases short and J 1 base short, with 16 bases between. Germline V lookup: CDR1 SNHLY, CDR2 FYNNEI. The CDR3 is made up of 16 amino acids.

This clone was observed a few times. The CDR3 DNA follows: TGTGCCAGCAGTTCGCTTGTATCGACCGGGGAGCTGTTTTTT. Translated: CASSSLVSTGELFF. The V and J genes are TRBV6-5 and TRBJ2-2; D not certain. Germline V gives CDR1 MNHEY, CDR2 SVGAGI. CDR3 length equals 14 residues. The V gene lost 4 bases and the J gene lost 5 bases, with 11 bases spanning the gap.

The chain recombines TRBV19 with TRBJ1-5; D is unclear. The CDR3 covers 15 residues. Germline V lookup: CDR1 LNHDA, CDR2 SQIVND (reference sequence). The ends were cut back, 7 bases at V and 0 bases at J, with 13 bases in the middle. In nucleotides, the CDR3 is TGTGCCAGTAAGGACCGCGGGAATAGCAATCAGCCCCAGCATTTT. As protein: CASKDRGNSNQPQHF.

This chain connects TRBV2 to TRBJ2-7, with 9 bases lining up with TRBD2. Germline CDR1 and CDR2: SNHLY and FYNNEI. This CDR3 has 15 residues. Losses at the gene ends were 6 bases for V and 3 bases for J; bases not matched to a gene: 9. CDR3 coding DNA: TGTGCCAGCAGACCCCTAGCGGGGATGGGCTACGAGCAGTACTTC. It codes for CASRPLAGMGYEQYF. The variable domain in full, with the rest retrieved from reference TRBV2 and TRBJ2-7, is EPEVTQTPSHQVTQMGQEVILRCVPISNHLYFYWYRQILGQKVEFLVSFYNNEISEKSEIFDDQFSVERPDGSNFTLKIRSTKLEDSAMYFCASRPLAGMGYEQYFGPGTRLTVT.

The rearrangement uses TRBV2 and TRBJ1-6; 7 bases align to TRBD1. Germline V gives CDR1 SNHLY, CDR2 FYNNEI. J lost 7 bases, V lost 6 bases, and 6 bases had no gene match. This CDR3 contains 14 residues. The CDR3: CASRPGTANSPLHF. In DNA, the CDR3 is TGTGCCAGCAGGCCCGGGACAGCGAATTCACCCCTCCACTTT.

The V gene is TRBV6-6, the J gene TRBJ2-1, with 8 positions matching TRBD2. The germline V gene has CDR1 MNHNY and CDR2 SVGAGI (reference sequence). With 8 bases clipped from V and 0 bases from J, the junction kept 9 bases outside the gene matches. This CDR3 is built from 16 residues. The CDR3 is CASGSREGSSYNEQFF. In nucleotides, the CDR3 is TGTGCCAGCGGATCCCGGGAGGGGAGCTCCTACAATGAGCAGTTCTTC.